These T cell receptor beta chains were read from a single sample in a study of cytomegalovirus exposure and HLA in healthy donors. The repertoire was sequenced with immunoSEQ multiplex PCR; TCRdb's copy has only in-frame clones and lacks some. Of 90,000 to 110,000 clones listed, roughly 80% are singletons. Sequencing was performed on PBMCs. These receptor sequences come from a man in his thirties or forties in good health and CMV-seropositive. The CDR3 runs from the conserved cysteine through the conserved F or W. A D gene is named only where the DNA matches it firmly. The size entry is marked missing in some rows and otherwise reads once, few, many or a size class.

clone size | D gene | J gene | V gene | CDR3 protein | CDR3 DNA
. | . | TRBJ2-7 | TRBV29-1 | CSVAGQGFDEQYF | TGCAGCGTTGCGGGCCAGGGTTTCGACGAGCAGTACTTC
. | TRBD1 | TRBJ1-6 | TRBV27 | CASGPGTGGSPLHF | TGTGCCAGCGGCCCCGGGACAGGGGGTTCACCCCTCCACTTT
few | . | TRBJ2-1 | TRBV28 | CASRIPSTRRKDQGNEQFF | TGTGCCAGCAGGATACCGTCAACCCGGAGGAAGGACCAAGGCAATGAGCAGTTCTTC
. | . | TRBJ1-1 | TRBV6-5 | CASSYTITGSEAFF | TGTGCCAGCAGTTACACGATAACGGGGTCTGAAGCTTTCTTT
once | . | TRBJ2-1 | TRBV10-3 | CAISEGRLNEQFF | TGTGCCATCAGTGAGGGGAGGCTTAATGAGCAGTTCTTC
. | TRBD1 | TRBJ1-5 | TRBV7-9 | CASSTGGVVGQPQHF | TGTGCCAGCAGCACAGGGGGGGTCGTGGGACAGCCCCAGCATTTT
. | TRBD1 | TRBJ1-1 | TRBV6-1 | CASSGDRGRAEAFF | TGTGCCAGCAGTGGAGACAGGGGGCGCGCTGAAGCTTTCTTT
. | . | TRBJ2-3 | TRBV7-9 | CASSSGGTQYF | TGTGCCAGCAGCTCAGGGGGGACGCAGTATTTT
. | . | TRBJ1-2 | TRBV9 | CASSVGVGGNYGYTF | TGTGCCAGCAGCGTAGGGGTTGGGGGGAACTATGGCTACACCTTC
. | . | TRBJ2-3 | TRBV29-1 | CSVDLQGGADTQYF | TGCAGCGTTGATTTGCAGGGGGGCGCAGATACGCAGTATTTT
. | . | TRBJ2-1 | TRBV29-1 | CSVAWGPYNEQFF | TGCAGCGTTGCCTGGGGCCCGTACAATGAGCAGTTCTTC
. | TRBD2 | TRBJ2-1 | TRBV7-3 | CASSPSGGPGNEQFF | TGTGCCAGCAGCCCGTCGGGGGGGCCGGGCAATGAGCAGTTCTTC
. | TRBD1 | TRBJ2-6 | TRBV4-1 | CASSQGPGQGVAGANVLTF | TGCGCCAGCAGCCAGGGCCCTGGACAGGGGGTGGCTGGGGCCAACGTCCTGACTTTC
. | TRBD1 | TRBJ2-1 | TRBV4-1 | CASSPRTGLNYNEQFF | TGCGCCAGCAGCCCCCGGACAGGGCTAAACTACAATGAGCAGTTCTTC
. | . | TRBJ2-5 | TRBV5-1 | CASSPGIKETQYF | TGCGCCAGCAGCCCCGGGATTAAAGAGACCCAGTACTTC
once | . | TRBJ2-7 | TRBV14 | CASSPRGPPADRRLTYEQYF | TGTGCCAGCAGCCCGAGGGGTCCCCCCGCTGACAGGAGACTAACCTACGAGCAGTACTTC